A single sample gave rise to the 10 T cell receptor beta chains below, sequenced in a study of T cells after yellow fever vaccination. MiXCR, run by TCRdb on the 5' RACE reads, gives a single entry per CDR3 protein. The sample holds hundreds of thousands of distinct CDR3 sequences, approximately 12% seen once. This specimen consisted of PBMCs, obtained on the day of the yellow fever booster vaccination. Receptor source: a man in his thirties or forties who received the YFV17D yellow fever vaccine.

This clonotype turned up a few times. The rearrangement joins TRBV12-5 to TRBJ2-1; D unresolved. In germline, CDR1 is LGHNT, CDR2 FRNRAP. The CDR3 has 15 residues. V was cut by 2 bases and J by 9 bases, with 17 bases left in between. The CDR3 region has the DNA TGTGCTAGTGGTTTGTATAATTCGCCTGGGGTTGAGCAGTTCTTC. As protein: CASGLYNSPGVEQFF.

The chain uses TRBV5-8 and TRBJ2-4; weak D call: TRBD2 (5 bases). Germline V gives CDR1 SGHTS, CDR2 YDEGEE. Trimming took off 5 bases at V and 0 bases at J, with 12 bases between the two ends. CDR3 length: 15 residues. CDR3 DNA: TGTGCCAGCAGGGCTAGCTCCCTAGCCAAAAACATTCAGTACTTC. This codes for CASRASSLAKNIQYF.

The chain is built from TRBV11-2 and TRBJ1-4; D remains unclear. Germline CDR1 is SGHAT and CDR2 is FQNNGV. V was pared by 6 bases and J by 1 base, with 9 bases between. The CDR3 runs to 14 residues. CDR3 DNA: TGTGCCAGCAGTCAACGGGGAACTAATGAAAAACTGTTTTTT. This sequence encodes CASSQRGTNEKLFF.

The chain recombines TRBV20-1 with TRBJ2-3; 7 bases line up with TRBD2. The CDR3 runs to 16 residues. V was pared by 5 bases and J by 2 bases, with 13 bases of the junction left unmatched. Germline CDR1 is DFQATT and CDR2 is SNEGSKA (reference sequence). CDR3 sequence (DNA): TGCAGTGCTCACTCCGGGACTATGGAAGTCACAGATACGCAGTATTTT. Translated: CSAHSGTMEVTDTQYF.

The gene calls are TRBV5-1 and TRBJ1-3; D is uncertain. CDR3 length: 16 amino acids. Germline CDR1 is SGHRS and CDR2 is YFSETQ. Trimming pared 0 bases from V and 0 bases from J, leaving 10 bases between. In nucleotides, the CDR3 is TGCGCCAGCAGCTTGGCTGAGCAGAGCTCTGGAAACACCATATATTTT. It encodes CASSLAEQSSGNTIYF. Together with reference TRBV5-1 and TRBJ1-3, the CDR3 gives the full variable domain: KAGVTQTPRYLIKTRGQQVTLSCSPISGHRSVSWYQQTPGQGLQFLFEYFSETQRNKGNFPGRFSGRQFSNSRSEMNVSTLELGDSALYLCASSLAEQSSGNTIYFGEGSWLTVV.

The chain is built from TRBV6-5 and TRBJ2-7; 9 bases map to TRBD2. Germline V CDR1 and CDR2: MNHEY, SVGAGI. The junction had 8 bases not matched to a gene; V was cut back by 0 bases and J by 5 bases. The CDR3 sequence is 16 residues long. The DNA for the CDR3 is TGTGCCAGCAGTTACTCAGTGCGCGGGAGGGACCACGAGCAGTACTTC. Translation gives CASSYSVRGRDHEQYF.

This clonotype was observed a handful of times. The chain combines TRBV5-6 with TRBJ1-3; the D gene is possibly TRBD1 (6 bases). CDR3 length: 16 residues. Germline V lookup: CDR1 SGHDT, CDR2 YYEEEE. V was trimmed by 5 bases and J by 0 bases, leaving 15 bases between them. CDR3 sequence (DNA): TGTGCCAGCAGTTTTGACGGACAGACCTCTGGAAACACCATATATTTT. Protein product: CASSFDGQTSGNTIYF.

This chain joins TRBV28 and TRBJ2-5, with D tentatively TRBD1 (5 bases). V dropped 6 bases and J dropped 1 base, with 21 bases sitting between them. The CDR3 has 17 residues. Germline CDR1 and CDR2: MDHEN and SYDVKM. The CDR3 sequence: CASSPQAGGEGQETQYF. DNA of the CDR3: TGTGCCAGCAGCCCACAGGCCGGCGGAGAAGGCCAAGAGACCCAGTACTTC.

The J gene is TRBJ2-1, the V gene TRBV5-1, with no clear D. CDR3 size: 15 residues. Trimming cost V 0 bases and J 7 bases, with 14 bases left between them. The germline V gene encodes CDR1 SGHRS and CDR2 YFSETQ. The CDR3 reads CASSLGPPLGNEQFF. CDR3 coding DNA: TGCGCCAGCAGCTTGGGACCCCCACTGGGTAATGAGCAGTTCTTC.

This clonotype appeared many times. V usage is TRBV7-3 and J usage is TRBJ2-3; 9 bases are shared with TRBD1. Trimming at V came to 5 bases and at J to 1 base, leaving 16 bases not matched to a gene. This CDR3 is 19 amino acids long. Germline V lookup: CDR1 SGHTA, CDR2 FQGTGA. The CDR3 nucleotides are TGTGCCAGCAGCCCAAGGGGGACAGGGATGCTCGAGGGCACAGATACGCAGTATTTT. It codes for CASSPRGTGMLEGTDTQYF.